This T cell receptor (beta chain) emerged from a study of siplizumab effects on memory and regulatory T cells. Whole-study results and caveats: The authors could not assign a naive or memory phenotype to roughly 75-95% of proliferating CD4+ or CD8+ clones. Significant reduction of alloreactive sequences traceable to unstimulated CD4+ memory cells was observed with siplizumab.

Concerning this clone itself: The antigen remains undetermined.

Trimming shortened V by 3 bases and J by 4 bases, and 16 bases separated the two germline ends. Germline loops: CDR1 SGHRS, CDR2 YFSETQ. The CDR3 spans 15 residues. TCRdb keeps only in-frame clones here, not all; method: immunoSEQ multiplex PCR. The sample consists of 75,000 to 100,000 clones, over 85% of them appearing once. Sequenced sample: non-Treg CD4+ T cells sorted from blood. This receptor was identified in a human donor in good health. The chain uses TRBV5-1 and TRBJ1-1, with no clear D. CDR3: CASSYDGRVGTEAFF. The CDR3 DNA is TGCGCCAGCAGCTACGACGGTAGAGTGGGCACTGAAGCTTTCTTT.